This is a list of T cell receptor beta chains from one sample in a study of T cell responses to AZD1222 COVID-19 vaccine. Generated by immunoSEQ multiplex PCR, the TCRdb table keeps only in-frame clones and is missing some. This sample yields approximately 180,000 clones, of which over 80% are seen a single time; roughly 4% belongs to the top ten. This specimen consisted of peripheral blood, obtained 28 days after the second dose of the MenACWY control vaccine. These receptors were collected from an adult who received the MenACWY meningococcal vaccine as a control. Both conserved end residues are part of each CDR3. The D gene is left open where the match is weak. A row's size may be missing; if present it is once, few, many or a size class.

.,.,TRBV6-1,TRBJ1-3,TGTGCCAGCAGTGACAGTTTCTCTGGAAACACCATATATTTT,CASSDSFSGNTIYF
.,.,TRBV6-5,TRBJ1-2,TGTGCCAGCAGTCGGGGCGAAGCTAACTATGGCTACACCTTC,CASSRGEANYGYTF
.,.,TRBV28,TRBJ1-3,TGTGCCAGCAGTTCTTACAGGGCGATCTCTGGAAACACCATATATTTT,CASSSYRAISGNTIYF
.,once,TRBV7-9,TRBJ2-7,TGTGCCAGCAGCTCCGACCGCGGGGGCCCCTACGAGCAGTACTTC,CASSSDRGGPYEQYF
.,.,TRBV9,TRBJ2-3,TGTGCCAGCAGCGTTCGCTCTAGCGACACAGATACGCAGTATTTT,CASSVRSSDTDTQYF
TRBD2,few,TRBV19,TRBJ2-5,TGTGCCAGTAGTATCGGGACTAGCGGGAGAGAGACCCAGTACTTC,CASSIGTSGRETQYF
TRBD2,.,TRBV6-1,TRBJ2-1,TGTGCCAGCAGTGAGACAACGGGACTAGGAAATAGACAGTTCTTC,CASSETTGLGNRQFF
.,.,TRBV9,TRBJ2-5,TGTGCCAGCAGCGTAATTGGGGGGGAGACCCAGTACTTC,CASSVIGGETQYF
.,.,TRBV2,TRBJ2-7,TGTGCCAGCAGCCGAAGGTCGGTAGGGGGGAACGAGCAGTACTTC,CASSRRSVGGNEQYF
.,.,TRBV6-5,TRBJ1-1,TGTGCCAGCAGTTACTCGTACAGGAACACTGAAGCTTTCTTT,CASSYSYRNTEAFF
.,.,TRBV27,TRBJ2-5,TGTGCCAGCAGTTCCGCTCAGGGAGAGACCCAGTACTTC,CASSSAQGETQYF
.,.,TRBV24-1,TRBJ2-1,TGTGCCACCAGTGATACATGGAATGAGCAGTTCTTC,CATSDTWNEQFF
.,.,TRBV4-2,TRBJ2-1,TGTGCCAGCAGCCAAGATGTACAGATATTTTACAATGAGCAGTTCTTC,CASSQDVQIFYNEQFF
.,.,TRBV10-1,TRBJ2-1,TGCGCCAGGGAGGTGGGAGCGGCAGATGAGCAGTTCTTC,CAREVGAADEQFF
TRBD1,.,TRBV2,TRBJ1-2,TGTGCCAGCAGTTCCCCGACAGGGACTAACTATGGCTACACCTTC,CASSSPTGTNYGYTF
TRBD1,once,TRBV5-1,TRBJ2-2,TGCGCCAGCAGTCGGACAGGGTTGAACACCGGGGAGCTGTTTTTT,CASSRTGLNTGELFF
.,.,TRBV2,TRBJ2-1,TGTGCCAGCAGTGAAGGTCCGCCCTCCAATGAGCAGTTCTTC,CASSEGPPSNEQFF
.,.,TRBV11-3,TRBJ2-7,TGTGCCAGCAGCTGGGGATTTACCTACGAGCAGTACTTC,CASSWGFTYEQYF
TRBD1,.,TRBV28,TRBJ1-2,TGTGCCAGCAGCTTAGGACAGGGCGGCTACACCTTC,CASSLGQGGYTF
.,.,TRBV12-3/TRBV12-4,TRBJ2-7,TGTGCCAGCAGGGACAAGAGCTCCTACGAGCAGTACTTC,CASRDKSSYEQYF
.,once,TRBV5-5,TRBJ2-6,TGTGCCAGCAGCGGGCTAGGTGGGGCCAACGTCCTGACTTTC,CASSGLGGANVLTF
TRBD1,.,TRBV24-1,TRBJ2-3,TGTGCCACCGCTGACAGGGCCGAGCCCACAGATACGCAGTATTTT,CATADRAEPTDTQYF
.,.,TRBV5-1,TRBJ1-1,TGCGCCAGCAGCTCCCTAATCGGGGGGGACACTGAAGCTTTCTTT,CASSSLIGGDTEAFF
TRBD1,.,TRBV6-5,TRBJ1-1,TGTGCCAGCAGTTCAAGACAGGGGGTGAACACTGAAGCTTTCTTT,CASSSRQGVNTEAFF
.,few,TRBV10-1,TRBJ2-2,TGCGCCAGCAGTGAGTCTGGGTGGACAGGAGGGACCGGGGAGCTGTTTTTT,CASSESGWTGGTGELFF
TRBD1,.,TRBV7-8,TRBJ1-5,TGTGCCAGCAGCCCGACCCCCGGACAGGCTTATAGCAATCAGCCCCAGCATTTT,CASSPTPGQAYSNQPQHF
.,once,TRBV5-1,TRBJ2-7,TGCGCCAGCAGCTTGGCCTCTGCGTCCTCCTACGAGCAGTACTTC,CASSLASASSYEQYF
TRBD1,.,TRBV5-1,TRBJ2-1,TGCGCCAGCAGCTTGGACGCCGGGACAGGGTGGAGTGAGCAGTTCTTC,CASSLDAGTGWSEQFF
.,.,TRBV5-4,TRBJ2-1,TGTGCCAGCAGCTTCGGGACCCCATCCCTGGGTGCGTTCTTC,CASSFGTPSLGAFF
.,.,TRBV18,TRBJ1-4,TGTGCCAGCACTCCGGGACTTACTGAAAAACTGTTTTTT,CASTPGLTEKLFF
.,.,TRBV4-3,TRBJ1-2,TGCGCCAGCAGCCAAGATCAATCTATAATCTATGGCTACACCTTC,CASSQDQSIIYGYTF
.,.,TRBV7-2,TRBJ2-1,TGTGCCAGCAGCTTAGGACGCGCCCTTGAGGTCTTC,CASSLGRALEVF